The 25 T cell receptor beta chains given below trace back to one sample, sequenced in a study of blood T cell repertoires in COVID-19. Some clones are missing from TCRdb's copy, which holds only in-frame ones; the method was immunoSEQ multiplex PCR. The sample carries 250,000 to 350,000 clones, roughly 90% recorded once. The specimen sequenced was peripheral blood. These TCRs come from a woman between 25 and 40 years old with COVID-19, enrolled during active disease.

This sequence joins TRBV27 and TRBJ2-1; 9 nucleotides align to TRBD2. CDR3 length: 14 amino acids. Germline lookup yields CDR1 MNHEY and CDR2 SMNVEV (reference sequence). J gave up 7 bases and V 2 bases, and 3 bases lay outside the gene matches. The CDR3 reads CASSLMAGGNEQFF. The CDR3 DNA is TGTGCCAGCAGTTTAATGGCGGGAGGGAATGAGCAGTTCTTC.

Here the CDR3 reads CASSNVGSERPYEQYF. The CDR3 DNA is TGTGCCAGTAGTAATGTCGGGAGCGAAAGGCCCTACGAGCAGTACTTC. The chain links TRBV19 to TRBJ2-7; tentative D call: TRBD2 (6 bases). The ends were cut back, 4 bases at V and 2 bases at J, with 18 bases in the middle. The length of the CDR3 is 16 residues. Germline lookup yields CDR1 LNHDA and CDR2 SQIVND (reference sequence).

The chain carries TRBV9 and TRBJ2-1; 7 bases are shared with TRBD1. The V segment lost 4 bases and the J segment 9 bases; nucleotides outside the gene matches: 7. This CDR3 has 13 amino acids. Germline V gives CDR1 SGDLS, CDR2 YYNGEE. The CDR3: CASSFDRVGEQFF. The DNA of the CDR3 is TGTGCCAGCAGCTTCGACAGGGTCGGTGAGCAGTTCTTC.

The J gene is TRBJ2-2, the V gene TRBV9, with 8 bases that match TRBD1. The CDR3 covers 15 residues. V shed 4 bases, J shed 3 bases, and the junction held 5 bases outside the gene matches. The V gene's germline CDR1 is SGDLS and CDR2 YYNGEE. CDR3 DNA sequence: TGTGCCAGCAGCCAGGACAGGGTATACACCGGGGAGCTGTTTTTT. It specifies CASSQDRVYTGELFF.

The chain is built from TRBV9 and TRBJ2-1; a weak D match, TRBD1 (5 bases). CDR1 and CDR2 (germline): SGDLS, YYNGEE. This CDR3 is 13 amino acids long. Trimming left V 0 bases short and J 16 bases short, with 17 bases between. The CDR3 loop is CASSVVIQGTLFF. The CDR3 DNA follows: TGTGCCAGCAGCGTAGTCATCCAGGGTACCCTCTTCTTC. Full variable domain (outside the CDR3, taken from reference TRBV9 and TRBJ2-1): DSGVTQTPKHLITATGQRVTLRCSPRSGDLSVYWYQQSLDQGLQFLIQYYNGEERAKGNILERFSAQQFPDLHSELNLSSLELGDSALYFCASSVVIQGTLFFGPGTRLTVL.

This sequence joins TRBV7-9 and TRBJ2-7, with D tentatively TRBD2 (5 bases). Trimming took off 3 bases at V and 7 bases at J, with 13 bases between the two ends. Germline values: CDR1 SEHNR, CDR2 FQNEAQ (reference sequence). The CDR3 covers 13 residues. CDR3 DNA: TGTGCCAGCAGCTTTAGCGCCTCGGGAGAGCAGTACTTC. Protein sequence: CASSFSASGEQYF. Based on the CDR3 plus reference TRBV7-9 and TRBJ2-7, the full variable domain is DTGVSQNPRHKITKRGQNVTFRCDPISEHNRLYWYRQTLGQGPEFLTYFQNEAQLEKSRLLSDRFSAERPKGSFSTLEIQRTEQGDSAMYLCASSFSASGEQYFGPGTRLTVT.

This chain links TRBV30 with TRBJ2-1, with 13 bases matching TRBD2. V shed 2 bases, J shed 0 bases, and the junction held 7 bases outside the gene matches. The CDR3 loop spans 18 amino acids. CDR1 GTSNPN and CDR2 SVGIG come from the germline V gene (reference sequence). CDR3 DNA sequence: TGTGCCTGGAGTACTACACTAGCGGGAGGGCCCTCCTACAATGAGCAGTTCTTC. It codes for CAWSTTLAGGPSYNEQFF.

The chain has TRBV28 and TRBJ2-2, with 9 bases aligning to TRBD1. V lost 5 bases, J lost 4 bases, and 5 bases stayed unmatched. Germline CDR1 reads MDHEN; CDR2 reads SYDVKM. The CDR3 is made up of 15 amino acids. The CDR3 sequence: CASSLDRGRTGELFF. The CDR3 DNA follows: TGTGCCAGCAGTCTGGACAGGGGACGCACCGGGGAGCTGTTTTTT.

This clone was found a few times. The rearrangement uses TRBV6-4 and TRBJ2-2; TRBD1 aligns across 7 bases. The CDR3 is made up of 16 amino acids. The J segment lost 5 bases and the V segment lost 6 bases, leaving 12 bases of the junction unmatched. From germline, CDR1 is MRHNA and CDR2 SNTAGT. The CDR3 DNA follows: TGTGCCAGCAGCTTAACCGGGACAGATCATACCGGGGAGCTGTTTTTT. Encoded protein: CASSLTGTDHTGELFF.

The chain recombines TRBV5-1 with TRBJ2-4, with D possibly matching TRBD1 (5 bases). Trimming cost V 0 bases and J 8 bases, with 9 bases left between them. CDR1 and CDR2 from the germline V gene are SGHRS and YFSETQ. This CDR3 has 13 residues. The CDR3 is CASSLVQGDIQYF. The CDR3 DNA reads TGCGCCAGCAGCTTGGTCCAAGGGGACATTCAGTACTTC.

The chain recombines TRBV6-5 with TRBJ2-2; D remains ambiguous. This CDR3 is 13 amino acids long. The V gene lost 1 base and the J gene lost 7 bases, with 7 bases spanning the gap. The germline CDR1 and CDR2 sequences are MNHEY and SVGAGI. The CDR3 region has the DNA TGTGCCAGCAGTTACTTGCAGAACGGGGAGCTGTTTTTT. This translates into CASSYLQNGELFF.

This clone was found once. J is TRBJ1-5 and V is TRBV15, with unresolved D. Trimming cost V 0 bases and J 3 bases, with 12 bases left between them. The CDR3 is 16 amino acids. In germline, CDR1 is LNHNV, CDR2 YYDKDF (reference sequence). The DNA for the CDR3 is TGTGCCACCAGCAGAGACCTTGGCGGGGTCAATCAGCCCCAGCATTTT. This sequence encodes CATSRDLGGVNQPQHF. The variable domain in full, with the rest retrieved from reference TRBV15 and TRBJ1-5, is DAMVIQNPRYQVTQFGKPVTLSCSQTLNHNVMYWYQQKSSQAPKLLFHYYDKDFNNEADTPDNFQSRRPNTSFCFLDIRSPGLGDTAMYLCATSRDLGGVNQPQHFGDGTRLSIL.

This sequence joins TRBV30 and TRBJ2-3; 11 nucleotides align to TRBD2. With V trimmed by 2 bases and J by 4 bases, 5 bases remained unmatched. Germline-derived CDR1 and CDR2 are GTSNPN and SVGIG (reference sequence). There are 15 residues in the CDR3. The CDR3 nucleotides are TGTGCCTGGAGTCCGAGACTAGCGGGATCAGATACGCAGTATTTT. Encoded protein: CAWSPRLAGSDTQYF. The variable domain in full, completed from reference TRBV30 and TRBJ2-3, reads SQTIHQWPATLVQPVGSPLSLECTVEGTSNPNLYWYRQAAGRGLQLLFYSVGIGQISSEVPQNLSASRPQDRQFILSSKKLLLSDSGFYLCAWSPRLAGSDTQYFGPGTRLTVL.

This clone was detected once. The chain links TRBV30 to TRBJ2-1, with 10 bases fitting TRBD2. The germline gives CDR1 GTSNPN, CDR2 SVGIG (reference sequence). There are 14 residues in the CDR3. The trim removed 0 bases at V and 7 bases at J, leaving 3 bases unmatched. CDR3 loop: CAWSVTSGLNEQFF. The CDR3 DNA reads TGTGCCTGGAGTGTGACTAGCGGGTTGAATGAGCAGTTCTTC.

This chain links TRBV7-9 with TRBJ2-5; 7 bases are shared with TRBD2. The trim removed 8 bases at V and 3 bases at J, leaving 3 bases unmatched. Germline-derived CDR1 and CDR2 are SEHNR and FQNEAQ (reference sequence). The CDR3 runs 12 residues. The CDR3 here is CASAGAEETQYF. As DNA, the CDR3 is TGTGCCAGCGCGGGAGCGGAAGAGACCCAGTACTTC. The variable domain in full, completed from reference TRBV7-9 and TRBJ2-5, reads DTGVSQNPRHKITKRGQNVTFRCDPISEHNRLYWYRQTLGQGPEFLTYFQNEAQLEKSRLLSDRFSAERPKGSFSTLEIQRTEQGDSAMYLCASAGAEETQYFGPGTRLLVL.

The rearrangement uses TRBV19 and TRBJ2-1; tentatively, D is TRBD1 (5 bases). The V end was cut by 2 bases, the J end by 12 bases, with 11 bases between. From germline, CDR1 is LNHDA and CDR2 SQIVND (reference sequence). This CDR3 is 12 amino acids long. The CDR3 spells CASSILQGLQFF. The CDR3 DNA reads TGTGCCAGTAGTATACTTCAGGGCCTGCAGTTCTTC.

The V gene is TRBV6-2 or TRBV6-3, the J gene TRBJ2-7, with 14 positions matching TRBD2. The V gene end was trimmed by 2 bases and the J gene end by 2 bases; junction bases not matched to a gene: 17. This CDR3 has 21 residues. Per germline, CDR1 MNHEY and CDR2 SVGEGT. The CDR3 is CASSYKLSPGLAGGFTYEQYF. CDR3 DNA: TGTGCCAGCAGTTACAAGCTTTCGCCTGGACTAGCGGGAGGATTCACCTACGAGCAGTACTTC.

The V call is TRBV7-6, the J call TRBJ2-7, with a weak D call TRBD2 (5 bases). CDR1 and CDR2 from the germline V gene are SGHVS and FNYEAQ. CDR3 length equals 15 residues. V was pared by 2 bases and J by 1 base, with 12 bases between. CDR3 region: CASSLSRDPSYEQYF. The CDR3 DNA reads TGTGCCAGCAGCTTATCTCGGGATCCTTCCTACGAGCAGTACTTC.

The CDR3: CASKRGGRNQPQHF. CDR3 nucleotides: TGTGCCAGCAAGCGGGGAGGGCGCAATCAGCCCCAGCATTTT. The chain couples TRBV5-8 to TRBJ1-5; unclear D gene. Germline V gene lookup returns CDR1 SGHTS and CDR2 YDEGEE. The CDR3 contains 14 residues. V shed 6 bases and J shed 2 bases, with 12 bases lying between them.

This clone came up once. This chain joins TRBV6-6 and TRBJ1-1; D ambiguous. Germline V lookup: CDR1 MNHNY, CDR2 SVGAGI (reference sequence). The CDR3 is 15 amino acids. V lost 2 bases and J lost 0, with 10 bases in between. CDR3 in amino acids: CASSYRETLNTEAFF. DNA for the CDR3: TGTGCCAGCAGTTACCGAGAGACATTGAACACTGAAGCTTTCTTT.

V is TRBV10-2 and J is TRBJ2-7, with a tentative D call TRBD2 (6 bases). Per germline, CDR1 WSHSY and CDR2 SAAADI. The V end was cut by 8 bases, the J end by 0 bases, with 23 bases between. The CDR3 runs 17 residues. The CDR3 region has the DNA TGCGCCAGCGGGGGGAATAGCGACAACAACCCCTCCTACGAGCAGTACTTC. This gives the protein CASGGNSDNNPSYEQYF.

The V and J genes are TRBV7-9 and TRBJ2-1, with 10 bases identical to TRBD2. Germline V CDR1 and CDR2: SEHNR, FQNEAQ (reference sequence). The CDR3 loop spans 14 amino acids. After removal of 2 bases from V and 11 bases from J, the junction contained 6 bases not matched to a gene. The CDR3 DNA reads as TGTGCCAGCAGCTTACCGCCGGGACTAGCGAAGCAGTTCTTC. It encodes CASSLPPGLAKQFF.

This chain links TRBV5-5 with TRBJ2-1; 11 nucleotides line up with TRBD2. This CDR3 contains 18 residues. The germline CDR1 and CDR2 sequences are SGHKS and YYEKEE (reference sequence). V shed 2 bases and J 3 bases; nucleotides not matched to a gene: 10. The CDR3 sequence is CASSFGLAGGKYYNEQFF. The CDR3 DNA reads as TGTGCCAGCAGCTTCGGGCTAGCGGGAGGCAAGTACTACAATGAGCAGTTCTTC.

DNA for the CDR3: TGCAGTGCTAGGACAGGGGACGCTTTCTTT. It yields the protein CSARTGDAFF. The chain links TRBV20-1 to TRBJ1-1; the match to TRBD1 covers 8 bases. V dropped 3 bases and J dropped 11; count of bases not matched to a gene: 2. This CDR3 region has 10 residues. The germline CDR1 and CDR2 sequences are DFQATT and SNEGSKA (reference sequence).

The rearrangement links TRBV5-1 to TRBJ2-1, with D possibly being TRBD2 (7 bases). The V and J ends lost 6 bases and 8 bases respectively, with 24 bases between them. The CDR3 totals 16 residues. Germline CDR1 and CDR2: SGHRS and YFSETQ. The CDR3 spells CASNPTGGLPSDEQFF. The CDR3 DNA reads as TGCGCCAGCAACCCCACGGGGGGCCTACCGTCCGATGAGCAGTTCTTC.